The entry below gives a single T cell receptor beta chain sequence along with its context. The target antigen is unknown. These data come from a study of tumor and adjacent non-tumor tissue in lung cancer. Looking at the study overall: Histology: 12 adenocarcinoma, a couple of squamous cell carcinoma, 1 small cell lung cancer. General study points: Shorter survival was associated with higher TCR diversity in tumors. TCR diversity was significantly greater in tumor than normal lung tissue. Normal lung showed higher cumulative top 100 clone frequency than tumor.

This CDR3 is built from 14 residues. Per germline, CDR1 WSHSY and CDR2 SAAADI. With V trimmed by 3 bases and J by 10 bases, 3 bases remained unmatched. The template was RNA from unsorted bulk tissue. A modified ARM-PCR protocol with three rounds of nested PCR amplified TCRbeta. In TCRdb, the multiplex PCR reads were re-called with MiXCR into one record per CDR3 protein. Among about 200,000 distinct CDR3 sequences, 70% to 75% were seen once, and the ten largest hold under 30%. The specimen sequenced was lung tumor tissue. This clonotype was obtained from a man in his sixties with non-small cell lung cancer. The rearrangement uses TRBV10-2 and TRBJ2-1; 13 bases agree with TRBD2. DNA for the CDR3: TGCGCCAGCAGTGAAATACTAGCGGGAGGGGAGCAGTTCTTC. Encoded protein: CASSEILAGGEQFF.